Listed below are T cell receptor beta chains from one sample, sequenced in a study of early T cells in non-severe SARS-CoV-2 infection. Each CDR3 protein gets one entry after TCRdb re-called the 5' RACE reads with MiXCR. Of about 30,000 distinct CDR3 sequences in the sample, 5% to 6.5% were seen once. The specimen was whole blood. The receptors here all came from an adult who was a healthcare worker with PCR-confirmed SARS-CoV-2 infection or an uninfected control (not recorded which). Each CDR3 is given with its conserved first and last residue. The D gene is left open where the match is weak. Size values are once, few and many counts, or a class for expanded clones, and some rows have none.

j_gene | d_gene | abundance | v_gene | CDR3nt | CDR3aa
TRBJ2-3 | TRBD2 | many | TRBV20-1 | TGCAGTGCCGCCGCGGGGACTAGCGGGAGATATACGCAGTATTTT | CSAAAGTSGRYTQYF
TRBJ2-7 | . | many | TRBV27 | TGTGCCAGCAGTTCCCAGACAGCCGAAAATTGTCACTTC | CASSSQTAENCHF
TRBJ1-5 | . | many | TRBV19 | TGTGCCAGTAGTTGGGCAGAAAGCGGCAATCAGCCCCAGCATTTT | CASSWAESGNQPQHF
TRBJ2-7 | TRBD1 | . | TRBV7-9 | TGTGCCAGCAGCTCCAGACAGGGCACGGTCCACGAGCAGTACTTC | CASSSRQGTVHEQYF
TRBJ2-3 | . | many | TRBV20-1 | TGCAGTGCTAGAGCGCGGGCCGGGAGCACAGATACGCAGTATTTT | CSARARAGSTDTQYF
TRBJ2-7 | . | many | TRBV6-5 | TGTGCCAGCAGCCAGATCCAAGGATTCCACGAGCAGTACTTC | CASSQIQGFHEQYF
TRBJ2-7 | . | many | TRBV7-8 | TGTGCCAGCAGCTTAGATCCGGGAGCAATCTACGAGCAGTACTTC | CASSLDPGAIYEQYF
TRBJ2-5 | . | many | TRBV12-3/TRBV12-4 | TGTGCCAGCAGTTTAGGACACCGGACTAAGGGGGAGACCCAGTACTTC | CASSLGHRTKGETQYF
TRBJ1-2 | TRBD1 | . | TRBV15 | TGTGCCACCAGCAGATGGACAGGGGCCTCTAACTATGGCTACACCTTC | CATSRWTGASNYGYTF
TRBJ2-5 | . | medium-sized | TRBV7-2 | TGTGCCAGCAGCTTAGTCTACCAAGAGACCCAGTACTTC | CASSLVYQETQYF
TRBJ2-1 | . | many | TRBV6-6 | TGTGCCAGCAGTTACCCGGCCTGGGGGAATGAGCAGTTCTTC | CASSYPAWGNEQFF
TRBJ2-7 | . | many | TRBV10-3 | TGTGCCATCAGTGAGTCGAATAGTATCTACGAGCAGTACTTC | CAISESNSIYEQYF
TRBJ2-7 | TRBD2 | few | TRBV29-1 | TGCAGCGTAGCTGGACTAGCGGGGCACGAGCAGTACTTC | CSVAGLAGHEQYF
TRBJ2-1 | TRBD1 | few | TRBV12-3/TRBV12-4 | TGTGCCAGCAGTTCCACCGGGGACAGGACCTACAATGAGCAGTTCTTC | CASSSTGDRTYNEQFF
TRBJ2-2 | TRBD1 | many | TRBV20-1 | TGCAGTGCTACGGGACAGACCCCCACCGGGGAGCTGTTTTTT | CSATGQTPTGELFF
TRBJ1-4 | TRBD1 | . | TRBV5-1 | TGCGCCAGCAGTTTTATGGGACAGAAGAATGAAAAACTGTTTTTT | CASSFMGQKNEKLFF
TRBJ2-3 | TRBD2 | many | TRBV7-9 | TGTGCCAGCAGTAACCGGGGACTAGCGGACTCAGATACGCAGTATTTT | CASSNRGLADSDTQYF